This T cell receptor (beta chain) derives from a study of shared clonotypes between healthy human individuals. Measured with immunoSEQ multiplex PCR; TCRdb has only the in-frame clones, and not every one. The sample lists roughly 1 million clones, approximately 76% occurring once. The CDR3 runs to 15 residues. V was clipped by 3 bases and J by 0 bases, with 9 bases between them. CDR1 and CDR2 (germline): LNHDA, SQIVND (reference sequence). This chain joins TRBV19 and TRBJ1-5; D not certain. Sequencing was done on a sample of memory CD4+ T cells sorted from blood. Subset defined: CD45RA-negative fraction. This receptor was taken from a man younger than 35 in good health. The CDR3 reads CASSMNSYSNQPQHF. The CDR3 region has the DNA TGTGCCAGTAGTATGAACAGTTATAGCAATCAGCCCCAGCATTTT. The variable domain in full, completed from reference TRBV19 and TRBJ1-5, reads DGGITQSPKYLFRKEGQNVTLSCEQNLNHDAMYWYRQDPGQGLRLIYYSQIVNDFQKGDIAEGYSVSREKKESFPLTVTSAQKNPTAFYLCASSMNSYSNQPQHFGDGTRLSIL.